This is a list of T cell receptor beta chains from one sample in a study of T cell changes during pregnancy in multiple sclerosis. TCRdb's table, derived via immunoSEQ multiplex PCR, lists solely in-frame clones and lacks some. The sample shows roughly 56,000 clones, over 75% of them seen only once. This material consisted of peripheral blood, taken in the first trimester of pregnancy. The receptors shown here come from a female donor with multiple sclerosis, enrolled in a pregnancy study. Each CDR3 is given with its conserved first and last residue. A D gene is named only where the DNA matches it firmly. Not every row has a clone size; where given, it reads once, few, many or a size class.

D: TRBD2; V: TRBV7-9; J: TRBJ2-7; size: NA; CDR3: CASSQLAGEAYEQYF; DNA: TGTGCCAGCAGCCAATTAGCGGGAGAGGCCTACGAGCAGTACTTC
D: NA; V: TRBV5-1; J: TRBJ2-2; size: once; CDR3: CASSSNVGGNTGELFF; DNA: TGCGCCAGCAGCTCAAACGTAGGGGGGAACACCGGGGAGCTGTTTTTT
D: NA; V: TRBV5-1; J: TRBJ2-5; size: once; CDR3: CASSLAGGGRYQETQYF; DNA: TGCGCCAGCAGCTTGGCCGGTGGAGGGAGGTACCAAGAGACCCAGTACTTC
D: NA; V: TRBV2; J: TRBJ2-3; size: NA; CDR3: CASYKIAASTDTQYF; DNA: TGTGCCAGCTATAAAATAGCGGCTAGCACAGATACGCAGTATTTT
D: TRBD1; V: TRBV6-5; J: TRBJ1-2; size: NA; CDR3: CASSPHGQGNYGYTF; DNA: TGTGCCAGCAGCCCCCATGGACAGGGGAACTATGGCTACACCTTC
D: NA; V: TRBV18; J: TRBJ1-1; size: NA; CDR3: CASSKGGVKNTEAFF; DNA: TGTGCCAGCTCAAAGGGGGGGGTTAAAAACACTGAAGCTTTCTTT
D: NA; V: TRBV30; J: TRBJ2-7; size: few; CDR3: CAWNVVPYEQYF; DNA: TGTGCCTGGAATGTCGTCCCCTACGAGCAGTACTTC
D: NA; V: TRBV7-9; J: TRBJ1-2; size: NA; CDR3: CASSVQGRANYGYTF; DNA: TGTGCCAGCAGCGTACAGGGAAGAGCTAACTATGGCTACACCTTC
D: NA; V: TRBV5-1; J: TRBJ2-4; size: NA; CDR3: CASSLARAIDIQYF; DNA: TGCGCCAGCAGCTTGGCCAGGGCTATAGACATTCAGTACTTC
D: NA; V: TRBV30; J: TRBJ1-5; size: NA; CDR3: CAWSGGNQPQHF; DNA: TGTGCCTGGAGTGGCGGCAATCAGCCCCAGCATTTT
D: TRBD2; V: TRBV5-4; J: TRBJ2-1; size: NA; CDR3: CASSYLGGNEQFF; DNA: TGTGCCAGCAGCTACTTGGGGGGGAATGAGCAGTTCTTC
D: TRBD2; V: TRBV30; J: TRBJ2-1; size: NA; CDR3: CAWSLASGREQFF; DNA: TGTGCCTGGAGCTTGGCTAGCGGGAGGGAGCAGTTCTTC
D: TRBD1; V: TRBV6-1; J: TRBJ1-2; size: few; CDR3: CASSRTGEIYGYTF; DNA: TGTGCCAGCAGCCGGACAGGGGAAATCTATGGCTACACCTTC
D: TRBD1; V: TRBV5-1; J: TRBJ2-2; size: NA; CDR3: CASSWTTGGTGELFF; DNA: TGCGCCAGCAGCTGGACGACAGGGGGCACCGGGGAGCTGTTTTTT
D: TRBD1; V: TRBV28; J: TRBJ2-5; size: NA; CDR3: CASSLDRVFGETQYF; DNA: TGTGCCAGCAGTCTGGACAGGGTCTTTGGGGAGACCCAGTACTTC
D: NA; V: TRBV4-2; J: TRBJ2-7; size: NA; CDR3: CASSQDWLEGAYEQYF; DNA: TGTGCCAGCAGCCAAGATTGGCTCGAGGGGGCCTACGAGCAGTACTTC
D: TRBD2; V: TRBV10-3; J: TRBJ2-5; size: NA; CDR3: CAIVRTSGIPGETQYF; DNA: TGTGCCATCGTAAGGACTAGCGGGATCCCCGGGGAGACCCAGTACTTC
D: NA; V: TRBV10-3; J: TRBJ2-5; size: NA; CDR3: CAISESTREETQYF; DNA: TGTGCCATCAGTGAGTCGACTAGAGAGGAGACCCAGTACTTC
D: TRBD2; V: TRBV5-4; J: TRBJ2-1; size: NA; CDR3: CASSRTSGRTYNEQFF; DNA: TGTGCCAGCAGTCGGACTAGCGGGAGGACCTACAATGAGCAGTTCTTC
D: NA; V: TRBV10-3; J: TRBJ2-7; size: NA; CDR3: CAISEFGTGPVEQYF; DNA: TGTGCCATCAGTGAGTTTGGCACAGGCCCCGTCGAGCAGTACTTC
D: NA; V: TRBV25-1; J: TRBJ2-2; size: NA; CDR3: CASSTVWNTGELFF; DNA: TGTGCCAGCAGTACAGTCTGGAACACCGGGGAGCTGTTTTTT
D: TRBD1; V: TRBV29-1; J: TRBJ2-7; size: NA; CDR3: CSVEGGGQGVSYEQYF; DNA: TGCAGCGTTGAAGGCGGGGGACAGGGTGTATCCTACGAGCAGTACTTC
D: NA; V: TRBV7-9; J: TRBJ1-4; size: NA; CDR3: CASSLGGLNEKLFF; DNA: TGTGCCAGCAGCTTAGGGGGGCTAAATGAAAAACTGTTTTTT
D: NA; V: TRBV19; J: TRBJ1-3; size: NA; CDR3: CASSIGTPGSGNTIYF; DNA: TGTGCCAGTAGTATAGGTACGCCCGGCTCTGGAAACACCATATATTTT
D: TRBD1; V: TRBV7-2; J: TRBJ1-1; size: NA; CDR3: CASSGDRNTEAFF; DNA: TGTGCCAGCAGCGGGGACAGGAACACTGAAGCTTTCTTT
D: NA; V: TRBV7-6; J: TRBJ1-1; size: NA; CDR3: CASTRPPHLEGTEAFF; DNA: TGTGCCAGCACCCGTCCCCCACACCTTGAGGGCACTGAAGCTTTCTTT
D: NA; V: TRBV30; J: TRBJ1-3; size: NA; CDR3: CACGQGSGNTIYF; DNA: TGTGCCTGTGGGCAGGGCTCTGGAAACACCATATATTTT
D: NA; V: TRBV6-5; J: TRBJ1-1; size: once; CDR3: CASSNRNTEAFF; DNA: TGTGCCAGCAGCAACAGAAACACTGAAGCTTTCTTT
D: NA; V: TRBV4-2; J: TRBJ1-2; size: NA; CDR3: CASSYTTSGYTF; DNA: TGTGCCAGCAGCTACACAACGTCGGGCTACACCTTC
D: TRBD2; V: TRBV5-6; J: TRBJ2-3; size: NA; CDR3: CASSFSGSGNTQYF; DNA: TGTGCCAGCAGCTTTAGCGGGAGCGGGAATACGCAGTATTTT
D: TRBD1; V: TRBV30; J: TRBJ2-1; size: NA; CDR3: CAWGRDRGNEQFF; DNA: TGTGCCTGGGGGCGGGACAGGGGGAATGAGCAGTTCTTC
D: TRBD1; V: TRBV19; J: TRBJ2-7; size: NA; CDR3: CASSIKADRGRGYEQYF; DNA: TGTGCCAGTAGTATTAAAGCGGACAGGGGGCGCGGGTACGAGCAGTACTTC
D: TRBD1; V: TRBV6-5; J: TRBJ2-2; size: NA; CDR3: CACSTGVGGELFF; DNA: TGTGCCTGCAGCACAGGGGTCGGCGGGGAGCTGTTTTTT
D: TRBD2; V: TRBV4-3; J: TRBJ2-3; size: NA; CDR3: CASSQLTSGSYADTQYF; DNA: TGCGCCAGCAGCCAGCTGACTAGCGGGAGTTATGCAGATACGCAGTATTTT
D: NA; V: TRBV5-1; J: TRBJ1-5; size: NA; CDR3: CASSLGGFSNQPQHF; DNA: TGCGCCAGCAGCTTGGGGGGCTTTAGCAATCAGCCCCAGCATTTT
D: NA; V: TRBV9; J: TRBJ2-1; size: NA; CDR3: CASSAPGTWNNEQFF; DNA: TGTGCCAGCAGCGCACCCGGGACTTGGAACAATGAGCAGTTCTTC
D: NA; V: TRBV6-5; J: TRBJ1-1; size: once; CDR3: CASSYGEMNTEAFF; DNA: TGTGCCAGCAGTTATGGGGAGATGAACACTGAAGCTTTCTTT
D: NA; V: TRBV4-2; J: TRBJ2-1; size: NA; CDR3: CASSQDRGAAWGDEQFF; DNA: TGTGCCAGCAGCCAAGATCGTGGAGCGGCCTGGGGGGATGAGCAGTTCTTC
D: NA; V: TRBV5-1; J: TRBJ2-7; size: NA; CDR3: CASSLEGVYEQYF; DNA: TGCGCCAGCAGCTTGGAAGGGGTCTACGAGCAGTACTTC
D: TRBD1; V: TRBV7-3; J: TRBJ1-1; size: NA; CDR3: CASSLKGHRGGMNTEAFF; DNA: TGTGCCAGCAGCTTAAAGGGACACAGGGGAGGAATGAACACTGAAGCTTTCTTT
D: TRBD2; V: TRBV5-1; J: TRBJ2-2; size: NA; CDR3: CASSLGTSGSVDGELFF; DNA: TGCGCCAGCAGCTTAGGGACTAGCGGGAGTGTTGACGGGGAGCTGTTTTTT
D: TRBD1; V: TRBV30; J: TRBJ1-5; size: NA; CDR3: CAWSVPRGSNQPQHF; DNA: TGTGCCTGGAGTGTCCCCAGGGGGAGCAATCAGCCCCAGCATTTT
D: NA; V: TRBV4-3; J: TRBJ1-1; size: NA; CDR3: CASSQDINGGDWTEAFF; DNA: TGCGCCAGCAGCCAAGACATAAACGGGGGAGATTGGACTGAAGCTTTCTTT
D: TRBD1; V: TRBV5-8; J: TRBJ1-2; size: once; CDR3: CASRSGRGRANYGYTF; DNA: TGTGCCAGCAGGTCGGGCAGGGGGCGAGCTAACTATGGCTACACCTTC
D: TRBD1; V: TRBV6-4; J: TRBJ2-4; size: once; CDR3: CASSEGQGADIQYF; DNA: TGTGCCAGCAGTGAAGGACAGGGGGCGGACATTCAGTACTTC
D: TRBD1; V: TRBV6-5; J: TRBJ2-5; size: NA; CDR3: CASSRTGGQETQYF; DNA: TGTGCCAGCAGTCGGACAGGGGGCCAAGAGACCCAGTACTTC